These 16 T cell receptor beta chains share one sample of origin, sequenced in a study of blood T cell repertoires in COVID-19. Clones were sequenced by immunoSEQ multiplex PCR, and TCRdb holds only the in-frame ones, with some missing. The sample lists roughly 140,000 clones; 80% were seen once. What was sequenced was peripheral blood. The receptor source for this set is a man in his 60s with active or convalescent COVID-19.

This clone occurred once. The chain links TRBV7-9 to TRBJ2-5, with D possibly being TRBD2 (5 bases). The CDR3 runs 15 residues. CDR1 SEHNR and CDR2 FQNEAQ come from the germline V gene (reference sequence). The ends were cut back, 1 base at V and 1 base at J, with 10 bases in the middle. Here the CDR3 DNA reads TGTGCCAGCAGCTTAGTACGGCGGGTCCAAGAGACCCAGTACTTC. Translated, it gives CASSLVRRVQETQYF.

This clone was seen only a few times. The chain has TRBV5-5 and TRBJ1-6; TRBD1 is a possible D gene (6 bases). The V and J ends lost 6 bases and 0 bases respectively, with 13 bases between them. Germline CDR1 SGHKS, CDR2 YYEKEE (reference sequence). The CDR3 loop spans 16 amino acids. The CDR3 sequence: CASIRTASSYNSPLHF. CDR3 sequence (DNA): TGTGCCAGCATACGGACAGCGAGCTCCTATAATTCACCCCTCCACTTT. The variable domain in full, completed from reference TRBV5-5 and TRBJ1-6, reads DAGVTQSPTHLIKTRGQQVTLRCSPISGHKSVSWYQQVLGQGPQFIFQYYEKEERGRGNFPDRFSARQFPNYSSELNVNALLLGDSALYLCASIRTASSYNSPLHFGNGTRLTVT.

This chain joins TRBV29-1 and TRBJ1-4; possible D gene TRBD1, 6 bases. Trimming took 4 bases from V and 8 from J, leaving 14 bases between them. The CDR3 is made up of 13 amino acids. The germline V gene has CDR1 SQVTM and CDR2 ANQGSEA. The CDR3 protein is CSVGGGGGEKLFF. CDR3 sequence (DNA): TGCAGCGTTGGGGGGGGCGGAGGAGAAAAACTGTTTTTT.

This clone was detected only once. J is TRBJ1-4 and V is TRBV6-1, with unresolved D. The CDR3 has 15 residues. Germline V CDR1 and CDR2: MNHNS, SASEGT. Trimming removed 1 base from V and 6 bases from J, with 12 bases in between. The CDR3 here is CASSEVTGLHEKLFF. CDR3 coding DNA: TGTGCCAGCAGTGAAGTGACCGGACTGCATGAAAAACTGTTTTTT.

The chain has TRBV2 and TRBJ2-5; the match to TRBD2 covers 7 bases. The V and J ends lost 2 bases and 2 bases, in that order; junction bases with no gene match: 8. Germline assignment: CDR1 SNHLY and CDR2 FYNNEI. CDR3 size: 16 residues. CDR3 protein: CASSELASGFQETQYF. The CDR3 DNA is TGTGCCAGCAGTGAACTGGCTAGCGGCTTTCAAGAGACCCAGTACTTC.

The chain carries TRBV9 and TRBJ2-5, with D tentatively TRBD1 (5 bases). The CDR3 is 14 amino acids. V lost 4 bases to trimming and J lost 5 bases, with 15 bases between them. The germline gives CDR1 SGDLS, CDR2 YYNGEE. The CDR3 bases are TGTGCCAGCAGCCCCCTGGCAGGGCATGAGACCCAGTACTTC. Its translation: CASSPLAGHETQYF.

V gene TRBV7-3 combines with J gene TRBJ2-3, with D possibly TRBD2 on 5 matching bases. This CDR3 comprises 15 residues. CDR1 is SGHTA and CDR2 is FQGTGA in the germline V gene. The V gene lost 1 base and the J gene lost 0 bases, with 8 bases spanning the gap. The CDR3 DNA sequence: TGTGCCAGCAGCTTAATCCGGACTAGCACAGATACGCAGTATTTT. Its translation: CASSLIRTSTDTQYF.

This chain uses TRBV19 with TRBJ1-4; D call uncertain. V shed 5 bases and J shed 8 bases, with 9 bases lying between them. CDR3 length equals 12 residues. The V gene's germline CDR1 is LNHDA and CDR2 SQIVND (reference sequence). CDR3 in DNA: TGTGCCAGTAGTGGCGGGGAGGAAAAACTGTTTTTT. This gives the protein CASSGGEEKLFF.

This clone has a handful of counts. The V call is TRBV15, the J call TRBJ2-7, with D maybe TRBD1 (6 bases). V lost 1 base to trimming and J lost 9 bases, with 19 bases between them. The germline V gene encodes CDR1 LNHNV and CDR2 YYDKDF (reference sequence). The CDR3 loop spans 15 amino acids. The DNA for the CDR3 is TGTGCCACCAGCAGAGTGTTCGGACAGACTACGGGGCAGTACTTC. Its translation: CATSRVFGQTTGQYF.

V is TRBV7-3 and J is TRBJ2-1, with 11 bases that match TRBD2. J was trimmed by 8 bases and V by 0 bases; bases with no gene match: 9. This CDR3 has 17 amino acids. The V gene's germline CDR1 is SGHTA and CDR2 FQGTGA. The CDR3 spells CASSLTGSGRAIHEQFF. CDR3 sequence (DNA): TGTGCCAGCAGCTTAACCGGTAGCGGGAGGGCCATCCATGAGCAGTTCTTC. Full variable domain (outside the CDR3, taken from reference TRBV7-3 and TRBJ2-1): GAGVSQTPSNKVTEKGKYVELRCDPISGHTALYWYRQSLGQGPEFLIYFQGTGAADDSGLPNDRFFAVRPEGSVSTLKIQRTERGDSAVYLCASSLTGSGRAIHEQFFGPGTRLTVL.

CDR3 amino acids: CASTPSQASGTQGEQFF. The CDR3 coding sequence is TGTGCCAGCACCCCGAGTCAGGCTAGCGGGACGCAGGGGGAGCAGTTCTTC. J is TRBJ2-1 and V is TRBV6-2 or TRBV6-3; 9 bases fit TRBD2. CDR3 length: 17 residues. CDR1 is MNHEY and CDR2 is SVGEGT in the germline V gene. Germline trimming cut 7 bases from V and 10 bases from J; bases unmatched to any gene: 20.

The chain employs TRBV12-2 and TRBJ2-7; the D call TRBD1 from the table was never checked on the DNA. TRBV12-2 is deemed a pseudogene. This CDR3 comprises 18 residues. CDR3 coding DNA: TGTGCAAGTCGCCCCACTTTATCTTGGGACAGGGGGCTTTACGAGCAGTACTTC. This sequence encodes CASRPTLSWDRGLYEQYF.

The chain is built from TRBV6-5 and TRBJ2-3, with 10 bases identical to TRBD2. Germline CDR1 MNHEY, CDR2 SVGAGI. CDR3 size: 16 residues. V shed 2 bases and J 4 bases; nucleotides not matched to a gene: 6. CDR3 coding DNA: TGTGCCAGCAGTTACCCCAGCGGGAGGGGTGCAGATACGCAGTATTTT. This gives the protein CASSYPSGRGADTQYF.

The chain carries TRBV11-2 and TRBJ2-1; no clear D gene. Between the trimmed V and J ends, which lost 5 bases and 3 bases, there was a span of 14 bases. Germline assignment: CDR1 SGHAT and CDR2 FQNNGV. This CDR3 is built from 15 residues. The CDR3: CASSLEARSYNEQFF. The CDR3 DNA follows: TGTGCCAGCAGCCTGGAAGCCCGGAGCTACAATGAGCAGTTCTTC.

This chain links TRBV20-1 with TRBJ1-4; D remains unclear. Trimming removed 5 bases from V and 8 bases from J, with 9 bases in between. In germline, CDR1 is DFQATT, CDR2 SNEGSKA (reference sequence). This CDR3 is 11 amino acids long. Here the CDR3 reads CSAPGREKLFF. CDR3 nucleotides: TGCAGTGCTCCGGGGAGGGAAAAACTGTTTTTT.

This rearrangement joins TRBV10-3 to TRBJ2-7; TRBD1 matches 8 bases. The V gene's germline CDR1 is ENHRY and CDR2 SYGVKD. The V and J ends lost 6 bases and 2 bases, in that order; junction bases with no gene match: 6. CDR3 length: 14 amino acids. The CDR3 region is CAISAGGSAYEQYF. CDR3 DNA: TGTGCCATCAGCGCAGGGGGCTCCGCCTACGAGCAGTACTTC.